Below, one TCR beta chain is given with its context. These data are taken from a study of shared clonotypes between healthy human individuals. Study summary: CD4 naive and memory got three plates each, CD8 naive two, CD8 memory one.

This table comes from immunoSEQ multiplex PCR, and its TCRdb copy is limited to in-frame clones, with some not included. This table has 2 million to 2.5 million clones, roughly 91% appearing once. The naive CD8 subset, CD45RO-negative cells positively selected for CCR7, excluded terminally differentiated effector memory CD45RA+ cells. Study donors comprised healthy, HIV-negative adults devoid of recent acute infection or vaccination. The sample was naive CD8+ T cells from PBMCs. This receptor was identified in a young man in good health. Some clones in this sample may be carry-over from other donors' samples.

Written as DNA, the CDR3 is TGTGCCAGCCCCATAGGCGAATTGGTCACAGATACGCAGTATTTT. Amino acids: CASPIGELVTDTQYF. The chain joins TRBV6-1 to TRBJ2-3; D is undetermined. The germline CDR1 and CDR2 sequences are MNHNS and SASEGT. This CDR3 comprises 15 residues. V was trimmed by 8 bases and J by 2 bases, leaving 17 bases between them.